These 15 T cell receptor beta chains share one sample of origin, sequenced in a study of T-cell reconstitution after alpha-beta-depleted transplantation in children. Unique molecular identifiers were built into the TCRbeta library. TCRdb fed the PCR reads into MiXCR, producing one record per CDR3 protein. The sample lists hundreds of thousands of distinct CDR3 sequences, roughly 13% occurring once. This specimen was PBMCs, mostly from graft donor cells, taken 360 days after TCRalphabeta/CD19-depleted stem cell transplant. The receptors come from a male patient aged 10 to 17 who had a stem cell transplant for acute myeloid leukemia, so the T cells may come from the graft donor.

CDR3 DNA: TGTGCCAGCACCACACAGTGGTCCTACGAGCAGTACGTC. Protein: CASTTQWSYEQYV. The rearrangement uses TRBV6-2 or TRBV6-3 and TRBJ2-7; D remains unclear. Germline CDR1 reads MNHEY; CDR2 reads SVGEGT. Trimming left V 7 bases short and J 1 base short, with 11 bases between. The CDR3 has 13 amino acids.

Notes on this clonotype: The CDR3 does not close with the conserved phenylalanine or tryptophan, likely indicating a read error. The rearrangement joins TRBV28 to TRBJ2-2, with 8 bases fitting TRBD2. CDR1 and CDR2 from the germline V gene are MDHEN and SYDVKM. V lost 4 bases and J lost 7; bases outside the gene matches: 11. The CDR3 loop spans 16 amino acids. CDR3 sequence (DNA): TGTGCCAGCAGTTCGAGCGGGAGAACCACGGGCGGGGAGCTGTTTTCT. Translation gives CASSSSGRTTGGELFS.

The V call is TRBV11-3, the J call TRBJ2-1; perhaps D is TRBD1 or TRBD2 (6 bases each). The germline V gene encodes CDR1 SGHNT and CDR2 YENEEA. CDR3 size: 15 residues. V lost 5 bases, J lost 6 bases, and 17 bases lay in between. The CDR3 protein is CASSPRGGGGNEQFF. The CDR3 coding sequence is TGTGCCAGCAGCCCCCGCGGAGGAGGGGGCAATGAGCAGTTCTTC.

This clonotype was counted ten times or more. The rearrangement uses TRBV18 and TRBJ2-7; the match to TRBD2 covers 9 bases. The J segment lost 7 bases and the V segment lost 1 base, leaving 5 bases of the junction unmatched. Germline CDR1 reads KGHSH; CDR2 reads LQKENI. This CDR3 spans 14 amino acids. CDR3 protein: CASSPRGRAQEQYF. CDR3 DNA sequence: TGTGCCAGCTCACCACGCGGGAGGGCCCAGGAGCAGTACTTC.

Of note for this clonotype: At one of its ends the junction is not consistent with the germline gene, which may arise from a read error. The chain combines TRBV4-3 with TRBJ2-7; TRBD2 might be the D (6 bases). The germline CDR1 and CDR2 sequences are LGHNA and YSLEER. The CDR3 length is 13 residues. CDR3 nucleotides: TGCGCCAGCAGCCAAGGAACGGCCGGAGGGCAGAACTTC. Protein product: CASSQGTAGGQNF.

This clonotype was observed a few times. This chain links TRBV11-3 with TRBJ2-1, with D possibly being TRBD1 (5 bases). The CDR3 is 13 residues long. CDR1 and CDR2 from the germline V gene are SGHNT and YENEEA. Trimming shortened V by 5 bases and J by 11 bases, and 16 bases separated the two germline ends. The DNA for the CDR3 is TGTGCCAGCAGCACCGACAGCACTATTAAGCAGTTCTTC. Residues: CASSTDSTIKQFF.

This clonotype was seen a few times. This rearrangement joins TRBV5-1 to TRBJ2-1; 7 bases agree with TRBD1. Germline trimming cut 4 bases from V and 8 bases from J; bases unmatched to any gene: 9. The length of the CDR3 is 14 residues. Germline lookup yields CDR1 SGHRS and CDR2 YFSETQ. CDR3 amino acids: CASSPATGMYEQFF. CDR3 bases: TGCGCCAGCAGCCCTGCGACAGGGATGTATGAGCAGTTCTTC.

This clonotype showed up just a few times. This chain connects TRBV18 to TRBJ2-1, with 9 positions matching TRBD2. CDR3 length: 15 amino acids. The germline V gene has CDR1 KGHSH and CDR2 LQKENI. Trimming cost V 5 bases and J 6 bases; bases outside gene matches: 8. In DNA form, the CDR3 reads TGTGCCAGCTCAGCATTTAGCGGGAGCTTCAATGAGCAGTTCTTC. Its protein is CASSAFSGSFNEQFF.

The rearrangement links TRBV27 to TRBJ2-1; D perhaps matches TRBD2 (5 bases). Trimming removed 8 bases from V and 3 bases from J, with 5 bases in between. The CDR3 has 11 residues. Germline V gene sequence: CDR1 MNHEY, CDR2 SMNVEV (reference sequence). In nucleotides, the CDR3 is TGTGCCAGCGAGGGCTACAATGAGCAGTTCTTC. Translating gives CASEGYNEQFF.

V and J are TRBV7-9 and TRBJ2-1; TRBD1 aligns across 8 bases. J was trimmed by 0 bases and V by 2 bases; bases with no gene match: 3. There are 16 residues in the CDR3. Germline loops: CDR1 SEHNR, CDR2 FQNEAQ (reference sequence). The CDR3 here is CASSLPTGGSYNEQFF. CDR3 DNA sequence: TGTGCCAGCAGCTTACCAACAGGGGGCTCCTACAATGAGCAGTTCTTC.

This clonotype was seen a handful of times. The chain combines TRBV29-1 with TRBJ2-5; 10 bases line up with TRBD2. CDR1 is SQVTM and CDR2 is ANQGSEA in the germline V gene. The CDR3 has 17 amino acids. After removal of 1 base from V and 1 base from J, the junction contained 9 bases not matched to a gene. The CDR3 loop reads CSVEGSPLAGPQETQYF. The CDR3 bases are TGCAGCGTTGAAGGATCCCCACTAGCGGGACCCCAAGAGACCCAGTACTTC. The variable domain in full, with the rest retrieved from reference TRBV29-1 and TRBJ2-5, is SAVISQKPSRDICQRGTSLTIQCQVDSQVTMMFWYRQQPGQSLTLIATANQGSEATYESGFVIDKFPISRPNLTFSTLTVSNMSPEDSSIYLCSVEGSPLAGPQETQYFGPGTRLLVL.

The rearrangement links TRBV20-1 to TRBJ2-3; no clear D. Trimming took 7 bases from V and 5 from J, leaving 10 bases between them. CDR3 length: 11 amino acids. Per germline, CDR1 DFQATT and CDR2 SNEGSKA (reference sequence). CDR3 sequence (DNA): TGCAGTGGCCTTTCGGGAGATACGCAGTATTTT. Protein product: CSGLSGDTQYF.

In this sample, this clonotype turned up many times. CDR3 sequence: CSVEGVAGADVYEQYF. The CDR3 nucleotides are TGCAGCGTGGAGGGGGTAGCGGGAGCGGATGTTTACGAGCAGTACTTC. The chain combines TRBV29-1 with TRBJ2-7; TRBD2 matches 9 bases. V was pared by 6 bases and J by 4 bases, with 16 bases of the junction left unmatched. Germline V gene lookup returns CDR1 SQVTM and CDR2 ANQGSEA. The CDR3 has 16 residues.

The chain combines TRBV4-2 with TRBJ2-3; either TRBD1 or TRBD2 may fit D (5 bases each). Trimming removed 0 bases at V and 1 base at J, with 14 bases between. Germline lookup yields CDR1 LGHNA and CDR2 YNFKEQ. The CDR3 runs to 17 residues. This chain's CDR3 is CASSQDISQGRTDTQYF. The CDR3 DNA is TGTGCCAGCAGCCAAGATATCTCCCAGGGACGCACAGATACGCAGTATTTT.

This clonotype was detected only a few times. The rearrangement links TRBV12-3 or TRBV12-4 to TRBJ2-3; D unresolved. The V gene lost 5 bases and the J gene lost 1 base, with 13 bases spanning the gap. The CDR3 contains 15 residues. CDR3 protein: CASSARISGTDTQYF. CDR3 in DNA: TGTGCCAGCAGTGCCCGAATCTCGGGCACAGATACGCAGTATTTT.